This T cell receptor beta chain originates from a study of neurological immune-mediated disorders. Whole-study results and caveats: TCR-beta repertoires seemed private in all groups, with no expanded CDR3 amino acid sequences shared.

There are many counts of this clonotype. No antigen is known for it. Over 190 million TCR-beta sequences from 15-18 subjects came out of each sequencing run. TCRdb re-called the 5' RACE reads through MiXCR, storing one row per CDR3 protein. Here the sample spans about 28,000 distinct CDR3 sequences, 6.6% being singletons. The source is a woman in her fifties or sixties in good health. Sequenced sample: PBMCs.

The CDR3 is CSAEWLAGKGDTQYF. The CDR3 region has the DNA TGCAGTGCTGAATGGCTAGCGGGGAAAGGCGATACGCAGTATTTT. The V gene is TRBV20-1, the J gene TRBJ2-3; 9 bases match TRBD2. Germline V gives CDR1 DFQATT, CDR2 SNEGSKA (reference sequence). V shed 5 bases and J 6 bases; nucleotides not matched to a gene: 12. The CDR3 extends over 15 amino acids.